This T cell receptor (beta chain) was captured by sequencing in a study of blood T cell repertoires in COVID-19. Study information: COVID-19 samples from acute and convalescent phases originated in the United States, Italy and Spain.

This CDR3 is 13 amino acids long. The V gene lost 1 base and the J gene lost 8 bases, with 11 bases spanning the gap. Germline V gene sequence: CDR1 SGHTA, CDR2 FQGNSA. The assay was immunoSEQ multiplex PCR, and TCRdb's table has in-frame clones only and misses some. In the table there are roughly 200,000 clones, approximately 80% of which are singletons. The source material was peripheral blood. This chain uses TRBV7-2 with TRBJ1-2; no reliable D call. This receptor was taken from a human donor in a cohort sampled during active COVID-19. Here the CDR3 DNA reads TGTGCCAGCAGCTTAGTTGACGGGGTAGGCTACACCTTC. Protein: CASSLVDGVGYTF.